The subject of this entry is one T cell receptor (beta chain). As every portion of the isolated RNA was reverse transcribed, the sequencing read expressed TCRB transcripts. Profiling relied on immunoSEQ multiplex PCR, and the TCRdb table lists in-frame clones only, not all of them. The table records fewer than 250,000 clones, 9% to 10% of them present only once. The sample originates from a study of beta chain features in type 1 diabetes. The CDR3 totals 15 residues. V lost 5 bases, J lost 1 base, and 6 bases stayed unmatched. From germline, CDR1 is MDHEN and CDR2 SYDVKM. J is TRBJ1-1 and V is TRBV28; 8 nucleotides match TRBD1. Source material: naive CD4+ T cells from blood. This receptor was obtained from a woman under 30 in good health. CDR3 protein: CASSPPTGANTEAFF. The CDR3 DNA is TGTGCCAGCAGTCCTCCGACAGGGGCGAACACTGAAGCTTTCTTT.